The 6 T cell receptor beta chains given below trace back to one sample, sequenced in a study of CD8 T cells in ankylosing spondylitis. Study observations and caveats: Apparently characteristic of ankylosing spondylitis blood was a TCR beta motif (under ten highly homologous variants).

Their specific antigens are unknown. TCRdb reprocessed the 5' RACE reads via MiXCR and lists one record per CDR3 protein. The sample lists some 800,000 distinct CDR3 sequences; 10% to 15% were seen once. Sequencing was performed on blood, either unsorted or a sorted T cell fraction (not recorded which). These receptors were collected from a male donor with ankylosing spondylitis.

The CDR3 sequence is CSDSRAGGTEAFF. The CDR3 DNA reads as TGCAGCGACTCCAGAGCGGGGGGCACTGAAGCTTTCTTT. The rearrangement uses TRBV29-1 and TRBJ1-1, with a tentative D call TRBD1 (5 bases). This CDR3 comprises 13 residues. Trimming took 7 bases from V and 4 from J, leaving 16 bases between them. Per the germline V gene, CDR1 is SQVTM and CDR2 is ANQGSEA.

The chain is built from TRBV4-3 and TRBJ2-3; no reliable D call. The CDR3 extends over 15 amino acids. Trimming removed 4 bases from V and 1 base from J, with 12 bases in between. The germline gives CDR1 LGHNA, CDR2 YSLEER. The CDR3 region is CASSPRVQRTDTQYF. CDR3 DNA: TGCGCCAGCAGCCCCCGTGTACAACGCACAGATACGCAGTATTTT.

This clonotype showed up just a few times. The chain links TRBV20-1 to TRBJ1-3; 7 bases match TRBD1. Germline V gives CDR1 DFQATT, CDR2 SNEGSKA (reference sequence). This CDR3 comprises 15 residues. The junction had 8 bases not matched to a gene; V was cut back by 3 bases and J by 3 bases. CDR3 DNA: TGCAGTGCTAGGGCCAGGGGGTTTAGTGGAAACACCATATATTTT. It specifies CSARARGFSGNTIYF.

This clonotype was picked up many times. J is TRBJ1-1 and V is TRBV20-1; D is unresolved. The CDR3 is made up of 14 amino acids. Germline V gives CDR1 DFQATT, CDR2 SNEGSKA (reference sequence). Trimming took 6 bases from V and 2 from J, leaving 16 bases between them. The CDR3 loop reads CSAPRQRKNTEAFF. For the CDR3, the DNA is TGCAGTGCGCCCCGACAAAGAAAAAACACTGAAGCTTTCTTT.

At least ten counts were recorded for this clonotype. The chain carries TRBV7-2 and TRBJ1-2; TRBD1 matches at 7 bases. This CDR3 spans 17 amino acids. Germline-derived CDR1 and CDR2 are SGHTA and FQGNSA. The ends lost 3 bases at V and 4 bases at J; junction bases unmatched: 14. The CDR3 DNA reads as TGTGCCAGCAGCTTCACCTTCGGGACAGAAGCCTCCTATGGCTACACCTTC. Residues: CASSFTFGTEASYGYTF.

V is TRBV11-1 and J is TRBJ2-7; 8 nucleotides agree with TRBD2. CDR3 length equals 15 residues. Germline-derived CDR1 and CDR2 are SGHAT and FQDESV (reference sequence). Trimming at V came to 2 bases and at J to 6 bases, leaving 9 bases not matched to a gene. This CDR3 reads CASSLRSGGLREQYF. The DNA of the CDR3 is TGTGCCAGCAGCTTAAGAAGCGGGGGCCTGCGCGAGCAGTACTTC.